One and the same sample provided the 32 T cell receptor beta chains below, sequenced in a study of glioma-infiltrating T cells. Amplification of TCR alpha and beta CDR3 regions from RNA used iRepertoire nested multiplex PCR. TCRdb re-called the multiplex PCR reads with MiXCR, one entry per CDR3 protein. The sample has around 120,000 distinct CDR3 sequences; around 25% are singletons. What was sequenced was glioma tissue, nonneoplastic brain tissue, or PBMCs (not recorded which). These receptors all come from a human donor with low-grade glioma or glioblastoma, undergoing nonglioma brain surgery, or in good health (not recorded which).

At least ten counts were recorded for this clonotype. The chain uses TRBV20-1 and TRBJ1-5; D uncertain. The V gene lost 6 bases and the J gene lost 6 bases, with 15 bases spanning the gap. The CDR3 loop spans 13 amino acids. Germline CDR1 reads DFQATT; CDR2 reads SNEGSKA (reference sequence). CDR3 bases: TGCAGTGCCGATCGACGTTGGCTTCAGCCCCAGCATTTT. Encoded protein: CSADRRWLQPQHF.

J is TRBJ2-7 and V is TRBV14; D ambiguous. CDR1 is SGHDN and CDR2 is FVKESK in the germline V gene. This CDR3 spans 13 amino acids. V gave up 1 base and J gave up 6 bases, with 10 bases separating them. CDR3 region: CASSQGRMAEQYV. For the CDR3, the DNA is TGTGCCAGCAGCCAAGGACGGATGGCCGAGCAGTACGTC.

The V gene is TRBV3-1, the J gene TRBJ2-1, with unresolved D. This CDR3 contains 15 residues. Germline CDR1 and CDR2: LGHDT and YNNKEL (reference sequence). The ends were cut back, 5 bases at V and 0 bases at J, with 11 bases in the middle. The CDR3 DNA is TGTGCCAGCAGCGAGGACGTTGGCTCCTACAATGAGCAGTTCTTC. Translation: CASSEDVGSYNEQFF.

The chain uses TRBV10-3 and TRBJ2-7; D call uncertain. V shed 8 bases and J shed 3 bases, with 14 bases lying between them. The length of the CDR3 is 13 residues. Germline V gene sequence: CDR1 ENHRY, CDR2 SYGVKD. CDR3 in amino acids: CAIGWAVGYEQYV. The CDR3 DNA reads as TGTGCCATCGGGTGGGCGGTGGGCTACGAGCAGTACGTC.

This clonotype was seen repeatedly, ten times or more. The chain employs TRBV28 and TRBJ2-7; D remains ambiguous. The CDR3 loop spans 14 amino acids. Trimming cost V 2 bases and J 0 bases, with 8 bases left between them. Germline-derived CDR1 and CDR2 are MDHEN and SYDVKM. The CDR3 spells CASSLMVNSYEQYV. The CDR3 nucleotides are TGTGCCAGCAGTTTAATGGTCAACTCCTACGAGCAGTACGTC.

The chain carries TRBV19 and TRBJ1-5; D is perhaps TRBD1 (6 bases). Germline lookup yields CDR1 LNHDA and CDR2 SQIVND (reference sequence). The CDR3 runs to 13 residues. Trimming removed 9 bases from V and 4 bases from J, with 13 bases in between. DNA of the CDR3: TGTGCCAGCAGGGGACTGGTTAATCAGCCCCAGCATTTT. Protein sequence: CASRGLVNQPQHF.

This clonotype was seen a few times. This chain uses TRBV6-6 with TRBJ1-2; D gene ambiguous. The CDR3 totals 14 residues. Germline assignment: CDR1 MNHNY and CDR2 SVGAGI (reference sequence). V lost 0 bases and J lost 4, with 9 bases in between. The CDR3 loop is CASSYSAPGYGYTF. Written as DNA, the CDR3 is TGTGCCAGCAGTTACTCGGCCCCGGGCTATGGCTACACCTTC.

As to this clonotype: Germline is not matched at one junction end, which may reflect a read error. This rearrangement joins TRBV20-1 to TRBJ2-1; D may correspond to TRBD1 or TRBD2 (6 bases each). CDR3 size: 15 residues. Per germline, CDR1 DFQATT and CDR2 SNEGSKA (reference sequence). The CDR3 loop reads CSVRAGSRGNNEQFF. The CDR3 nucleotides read TGCAGTGTTAGAGCGGGTAGCAGGGGTAACAATGAGCAGTTCTTC.

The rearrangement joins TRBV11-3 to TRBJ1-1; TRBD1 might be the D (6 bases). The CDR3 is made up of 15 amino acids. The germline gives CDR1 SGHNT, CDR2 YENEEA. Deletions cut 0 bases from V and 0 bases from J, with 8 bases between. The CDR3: CASSLDEGVNTEAFF. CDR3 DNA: TGTGCCAGCAGCTTAGATGAGGGGGTGAACACTGAAGCTTTCTTT.

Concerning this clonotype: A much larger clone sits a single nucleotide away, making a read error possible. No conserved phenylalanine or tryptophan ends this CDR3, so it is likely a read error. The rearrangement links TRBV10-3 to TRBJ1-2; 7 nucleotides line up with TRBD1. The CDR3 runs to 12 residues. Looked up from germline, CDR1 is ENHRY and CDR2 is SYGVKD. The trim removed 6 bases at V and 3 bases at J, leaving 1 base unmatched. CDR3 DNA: TGTGCCATCAGCGGACAGGACTATGGCTACACCCTC. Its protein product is CAISGQDYGYTL.

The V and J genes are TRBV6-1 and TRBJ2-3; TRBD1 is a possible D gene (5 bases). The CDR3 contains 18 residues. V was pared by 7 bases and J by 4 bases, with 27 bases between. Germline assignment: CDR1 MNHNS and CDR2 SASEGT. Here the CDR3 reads CASTKGARQKTRADTQYF. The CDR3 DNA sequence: TGTGCCAGCACCAAAGGGGCTAGACAAAAGACTCGTGCAGATACGCAGTATTTT.

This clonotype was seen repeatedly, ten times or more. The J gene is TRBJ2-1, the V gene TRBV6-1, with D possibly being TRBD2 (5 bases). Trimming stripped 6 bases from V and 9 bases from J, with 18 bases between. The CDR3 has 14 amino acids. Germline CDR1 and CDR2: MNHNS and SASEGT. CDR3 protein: CASSSTRVVPEQFF. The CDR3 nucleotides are TGTGCCAGCAGCTCCACTAGGGTGGTCCCTGAGCAGTTCTTC.

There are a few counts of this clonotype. CDR3 amino acids: CASSPGRTNTEAFF. In nucleotides, the CDR3 is TGTGCCAGCAGCCCGGGACGGACGAACACTGAAGCTTTCTTT. This rearrangement joins TRBV7-9 to TRBJ1-1, with a possible D match to TRBD1 (5 bases). V lost 5 bases and J 1 base, leaving 11 bases between the germline ends. CDR3 size: 14 residues. CDR1 and CDR2 from the germline V gene are SEHNR and FQNEAQ (reference sequence).

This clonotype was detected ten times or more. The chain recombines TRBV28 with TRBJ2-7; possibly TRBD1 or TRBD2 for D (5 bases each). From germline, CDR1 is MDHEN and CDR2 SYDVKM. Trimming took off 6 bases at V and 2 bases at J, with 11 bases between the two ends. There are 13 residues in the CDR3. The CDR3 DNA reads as TGTGCCAGCAGCCCGGGACGGACCTACGAGCAGTACGTC. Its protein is CASSPGRTYEQYV.

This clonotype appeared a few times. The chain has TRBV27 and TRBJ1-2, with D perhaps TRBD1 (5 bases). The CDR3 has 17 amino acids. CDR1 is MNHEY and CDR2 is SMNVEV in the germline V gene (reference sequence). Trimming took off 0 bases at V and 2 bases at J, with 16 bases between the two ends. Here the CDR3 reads CASSLSTSGRLNYGYTF. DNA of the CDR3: TGTGCCAGCAGTTTATCTACCTCGGGACGGTTGAACTATGGCTACACCTTC.

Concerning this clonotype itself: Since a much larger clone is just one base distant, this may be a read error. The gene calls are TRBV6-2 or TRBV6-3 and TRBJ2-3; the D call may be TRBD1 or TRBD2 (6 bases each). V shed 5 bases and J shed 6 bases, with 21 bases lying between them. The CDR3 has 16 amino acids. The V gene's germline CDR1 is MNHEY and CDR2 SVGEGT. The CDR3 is CASSNYQGRGEDTQYF. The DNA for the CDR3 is TGTGCCAGCAGTAACTATCAGGGTAGGGGGGAGGATACGCAGTATTTT.

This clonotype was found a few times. CDR3 in DNA: TGTGCCAGCAGCTCGGGGAAGGGGTCCCCCTACGAGCAGTACGTC. It yields the protein CASSSGKGSPYEQYV. This chain joins TRBV7-2 and TRBJ2-7; D could derive from TRBD1 or TRBD2 (5 bases each). CDR1 is SGHTA and CDR2 is FQGNSA in the germline V gene. This CDR3 has 15 amino acids. Trimming cost V 4 bases and J 2 bases, with 15 bases left between them.

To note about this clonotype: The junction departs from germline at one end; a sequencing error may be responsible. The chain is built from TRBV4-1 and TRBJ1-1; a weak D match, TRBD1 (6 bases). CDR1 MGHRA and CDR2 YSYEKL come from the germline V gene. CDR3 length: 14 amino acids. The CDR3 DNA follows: TGTGCCAGCAGCCCCTACAGGGAGCGCACTGAAGCTTTCTTT. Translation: CASSPYRERTEAFF.

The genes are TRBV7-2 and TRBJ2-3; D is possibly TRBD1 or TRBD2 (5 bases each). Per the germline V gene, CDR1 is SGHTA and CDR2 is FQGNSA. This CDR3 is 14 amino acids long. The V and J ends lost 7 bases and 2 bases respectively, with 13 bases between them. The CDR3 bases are TGTGCCAGCAAGCCCGGGGCCTACACAGATACGCAGTATTTT. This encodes CASKPGAYTDTQYF.

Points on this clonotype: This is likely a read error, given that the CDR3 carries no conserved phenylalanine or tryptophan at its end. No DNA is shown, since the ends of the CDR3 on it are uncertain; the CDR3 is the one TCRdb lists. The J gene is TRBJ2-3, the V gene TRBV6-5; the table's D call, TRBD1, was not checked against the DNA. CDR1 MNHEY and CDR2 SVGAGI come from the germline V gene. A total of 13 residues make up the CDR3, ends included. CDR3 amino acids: CASSLTGTDTHYS.

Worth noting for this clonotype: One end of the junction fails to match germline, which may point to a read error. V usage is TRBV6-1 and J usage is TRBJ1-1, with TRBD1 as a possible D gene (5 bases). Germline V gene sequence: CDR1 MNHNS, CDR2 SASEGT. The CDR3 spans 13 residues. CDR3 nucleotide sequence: TGTGACAGCAGTCAAGGGACGAACACTGAAGCTTTCTTT. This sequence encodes CDSSQGTNTEAFF.

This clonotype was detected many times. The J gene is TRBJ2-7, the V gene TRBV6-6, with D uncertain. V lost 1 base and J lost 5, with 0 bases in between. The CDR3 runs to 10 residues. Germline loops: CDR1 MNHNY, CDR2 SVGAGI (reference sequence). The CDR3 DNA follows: TGTGCCAGCAGTTACTACGAGCAGTACGTC. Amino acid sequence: CASSYYEQYV.

CDR3 loop: CASSERTGTSSYNSPLHF. CDR3 sequence (DNA): TGTGCCAGCAGTGAAAGGACAGGAACAAGCTCCTATAATTCACCCCTCCACTTT. The V and J genes are TRBV2 and TRBJ1-6; 7 nucleotides match TRBD1. V shed 2 bases and J 0 bases; nucleotides not matched to a gene: 7. Germline CDR1 reads SNHLY; CDR2 reads FYNNEI. This CDR3 region has 18 residues.

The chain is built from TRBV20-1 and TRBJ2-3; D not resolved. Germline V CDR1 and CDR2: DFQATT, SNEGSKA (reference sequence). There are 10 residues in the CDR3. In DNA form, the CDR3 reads TGCAGCGCCCTACCAGATACGCAGTATTTT. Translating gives CSALPDTQYF.

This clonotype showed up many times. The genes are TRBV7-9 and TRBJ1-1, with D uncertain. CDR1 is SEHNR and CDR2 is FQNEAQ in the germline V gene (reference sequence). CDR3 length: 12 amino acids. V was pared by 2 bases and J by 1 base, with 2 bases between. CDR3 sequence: CASSLTNTEAFF. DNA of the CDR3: TGTGCCAGCAGCTTAACGAACACTGAAGCTTTCTTT. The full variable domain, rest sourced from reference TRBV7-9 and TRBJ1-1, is DTGVSQNPRHKITKRGQNVTFRCDPISEHNRLYWYRQTLGQGPEFLTYFQNEAQLEKSRLLSDRFSAERPKGSFSTLEIQRTEQGDSAMYLCASSLTNTEAFFGQGTRLTVV.

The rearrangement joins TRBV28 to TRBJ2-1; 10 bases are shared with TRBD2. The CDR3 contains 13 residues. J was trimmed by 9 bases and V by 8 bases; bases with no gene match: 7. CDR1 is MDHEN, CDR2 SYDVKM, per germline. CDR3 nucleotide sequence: TGTGCCAGCCGACCTAGCGGGGGTAGTGAGCAGTTCTTC. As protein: CASRPSGGSEQFF.

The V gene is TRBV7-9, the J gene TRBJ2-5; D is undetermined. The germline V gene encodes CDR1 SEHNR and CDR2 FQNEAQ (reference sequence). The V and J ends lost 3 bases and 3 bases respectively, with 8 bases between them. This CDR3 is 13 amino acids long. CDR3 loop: CASSFVAEETQYF. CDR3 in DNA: TGTGCCAGCAGCTTTGTCGCCGAAGAGACCCAGTACTTC.

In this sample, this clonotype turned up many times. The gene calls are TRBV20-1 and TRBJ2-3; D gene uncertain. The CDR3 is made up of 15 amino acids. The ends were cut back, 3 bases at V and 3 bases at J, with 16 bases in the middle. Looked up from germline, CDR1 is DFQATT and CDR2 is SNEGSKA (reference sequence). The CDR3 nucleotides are TGCAGTGCTAGGTTCTCGGGCCTACGAACAGATACGCAGTATTTT. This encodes CSARFSGLRTDTQYF.

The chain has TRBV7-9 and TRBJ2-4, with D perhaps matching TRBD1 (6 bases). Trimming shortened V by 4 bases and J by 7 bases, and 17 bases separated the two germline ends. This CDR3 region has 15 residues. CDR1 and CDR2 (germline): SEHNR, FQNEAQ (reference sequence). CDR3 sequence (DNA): TGTGCCAGCAGCTATCTCAGGGGATTACCGAACATTCAGTACTTC. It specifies CASSYLRGLPNIQYF. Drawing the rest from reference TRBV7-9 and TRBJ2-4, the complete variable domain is DTGVSQNPRHKITKRGQNVTFRCDPISEHNRLYWYRQTLGQGPEFLTYFQNEAQLEKSRLLSDRFSAERPKGSFSTLEIQRTEQGDSAMYLCASSYLRGLPNIQYFGAGTRLSVL.

The chain's CDR3 is CASRPWRGQDTQYF. CDR3 coding DNA: TGTGCCAGCAGGCCGTGGAGGGGGCAAGATACGCAGTATTTT. The rearrangement links TRBV5-4 to TRBJ2-3, with D possibly TRBD1 on 7 matching bases. The CDR3 is made up of 14 amino acids. The germline V gene has CDR1 SGHNT and CDR2 YYREEE (reference sequence). Trimming removed 5 bases at V and 5 bases at J, with 15 bases between.

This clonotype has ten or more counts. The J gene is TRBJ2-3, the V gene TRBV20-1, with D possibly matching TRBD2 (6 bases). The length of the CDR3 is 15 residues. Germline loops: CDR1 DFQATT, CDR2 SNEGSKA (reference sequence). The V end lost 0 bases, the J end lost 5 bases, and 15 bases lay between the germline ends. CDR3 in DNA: TGCAGTGCTAGAGAGACCGGGACTCCGAGAGATACGCAGTATTTT. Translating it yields CSARETGTPRDTQYF.

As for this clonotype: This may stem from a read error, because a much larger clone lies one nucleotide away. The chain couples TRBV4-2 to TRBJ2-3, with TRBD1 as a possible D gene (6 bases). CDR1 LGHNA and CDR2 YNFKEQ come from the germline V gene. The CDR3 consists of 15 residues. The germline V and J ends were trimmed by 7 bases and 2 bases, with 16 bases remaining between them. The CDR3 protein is CASNPKQGSTDTQYF. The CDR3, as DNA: TGTGCCAGCAACCCCAAACAGGGATCCACAGATACGCAGTATTTT.